The sequence of this TCR beta chain was determined in a study of siplizumab effects on memory and regulatory T cells (dated by TCRdb to the late 2010s). Broadly, across the study: The effect of the anti-CD2 antibody siplizumab on alloreactive T-cell subsets was examined in allogeneic mixed lymphocyte reactions constructed from human PBMCs.

According to the germline V gene, CDR1 reads MDHEN and CDR2 reads SYDVKM. Counted from cysteine to phenylalanine, this CDR3 has 17 amino acids. CDR3 DNA is the only sequence kept; it has 51 bases, read in frame from the first base. The junction shows trimming of 6 bases on V and 4 bases on J, plus 22 bases between the germline ends. Sorted unstimulated T cells and proliferating T cells recovered from mixed lymphocyte reactions were subjected to TCRbeta CDR3 sequencing. Fresh whole blood from approximately 10 HLA-typed healthy donors was used to isolate PBMCs. To map where alloreactive clones came from, unstimulated CD4+ non-regulatory T cells were FACS-sorted. About this clone: This receptor's antigen is unknown. Base qualities are not at hand, and no much larger clone is one base apart.

What the research found in general, with its limitations: The suppressive function of proliferating Tregs from siplizumab cultures was not functionally confirmed. Because sequences at frequencies below about 10^-5 were poorly captured, only a minor fraction of alloreactive clones could be mapped back to unstimulated subsets. Among mappable alloreactive CD4+ clones, the Treg-derived fraction averaged approximately 72% with siplizumab versus 26.9% in control reactions. About 75-96% of proliferating CD4+ or CD8+ clones could not be given a naive or memory phenotype. Siplizumab significantly reduced the cumulative frequency of alloreactive sequences traceable to unstimulated CD4+ memory T cells. Greater diversity appeared to be present in unstimulated naive T cells than in memory T cells, and a substantial contribution to the alloresponse seemed to be made by naive cells.

Library preparation was by the immunoSEQ multiplex PCR assay. Some 100,000 TCR templates per sample were assayed by the deep sequencing platform. Genomic DNA extracted from sorted T cells was the material used for TCRbeta CDR3 sequencing. The authors' pipeline ran thus. The R programming language was used for clonal analysis of TCRbeta CDR3 data. Alloreactive CD4+ and CD8+ clones were identified by comparing unstimulated samples to CFSE-low samples taken after the reaction. Regulatory or non-regulatory origin was assigned to alloreactive CD4+ clones by matching of sequences to sorted unstimulated Treg and non-Treg repertoires. Here the immuneACCESS table is served through TCRdb, limited to in-frame sequences with V and J called. Missing clones are a known gap in these copies; in checked studies unresolved V genes cover under half, and the rest lacks a known reason. The V and J calls and clone size come from that table; D and trimming were worked out from the DNA. Counted in this sample were some 100,000 clones; less than 95% of them appeared once. The ten biggest clones cover over 1% of the sample.

This receptor chain uses TRBV28 and TRBJ1-3, with TRBD1 as a weak D call on 5 bases. The sequence was obtained from a human donor in good health. Input material: non-Treg CD4+ T cells sorted from blood. Interpreted using the paper, the cell subset or site label stands for: FACS-sorted unstimulated CD4+ non-regulatory T cells. The CDR3 amino acid sequence is: CASSQTFGGSTGNTIYF. The DNA is TGTGCCAGCAGCCAGACGTTCGGGGGAAGTACCGGAAACACCATATATTTT.